This TCR beta chain was sequenced for a study of CXCR3-negative and CXCR3-positive naive CD8 T cells (dated by TCRdb to the late 2010s). Context from the whole study: In total, approximately 140 million TRB reads were obtained, or roughly 1.5 +/- 0.3 million reads per library. Diversity and physicochemical repertoire analyses covered some eleven donors pooled from two independent experiments. The TRBV-TRBJ cluster analysis covered naive subsets from a handful of donors and memory cells from 3 donors.

The CDR1 and CDR2 encoded by the germline V gene are SGHVS and FQNEAQ. The CDR3, from cysteine to phenylalanine, totals 15 residues. No DNA sequence is on record. The sequencer was a NextSeq 550. The Human TCR Profiling Kit (MiLaboratory) was used to prepare UMI-labeled 5' RACE TRB cDNA libraries. cDNA synthesis used the entire amount of extracted RNA, and PCR amplification then used the entire amount of cDNA produced. Libraries were prepared in parallel using an identical number of PCR cycles. Under the source paper's analysis protocol: MIGEC and MiXCR extracted about 50,000 +/- 10,000 unique UMI-labeled TRB cDNA molecules per library, requiring at least two reads per UMI. On average, around 40,000 +/- 10,000 functional in-frame TRB CDR3 nucleotide clonotypes lacking stop codons were found per library. Diversity metrics, including normalized Shannon-Wiener and Chao1, were computed in VDJtools after downsampling to 5000 UMI-labeled TRB molecules per sample. For the central five CDR3 residues, VDJtools calculated physicochemical properties weighted by clonotype size, namely interaction energy, strength, volume and Kidera factor 4. Based on TCRdb reprocessing of the reads, there is one entry per CDR3 protein sequence, and DNA is missing. It is TCRdb's table, rather than the study itself, that gives the V and J calls and clone size. The sample's table covers 150,000 or so distinct CDR3 sequences. The ten largest clones take up around 0.3% of the sample.

Study-wide conclusions, independent of this receptor: Surface CD5, linked to self-reactivity in mice, was comparable between naive subsets; TCR interaction strength was therefore also inferred from TRB CDR3 physicochemical properties. Freshly isolated PBMCs were used for most assays because CXCR3 expression went down partially after cryopreservation. TRBV-TRBJ usage was similar between naive CXCR3-negative and CXCR3-positive cells from the same donor, while memory cells showed distinct patterns. Repertoire diversity was comparably high in both naive subsets but much lower in memory CD8+ T cells. TRB CDR3s from CXCR3-positive naive cells showed higher hydrophobicity (lower Kidera factor 4), lower energy, and higher strength and volume indices than CXCR3-negative naive cells.

Points on this clonotype: Its recognized antigen is unknown.

For each CD8+ T cell subset, flow sorting was done in triplicate, and some 300,000 cells per subset went directly into RLT lysis buffer. To exclude memory contaminants, naive CD8+ T cells were stringently defined as CD45RO-CCR7+CD27+CD95-. Using standard density gradient centrifugation, peripheral blood mononuclear cells were isolated from buffy coats. Naive CXCR3-negative and CXCR3-positive CD8+ T cells were flow-sorted using a FACSAria III. An RNeasy Mini Kit was used to extract total RNA from the sorted cells. The source is a human donor in good health. Some clones in this sample may be carry-over from other donors' samples. The chain was built from TRBV7-8 and TRBJ2-3. The sequenced material came from naive CXCR3+ CD8+ T cells from blood. Sample cell subset or site, as interpreted from the label and publication: CD45RO-CCR7+CD27+CD95- naive CD8+ T cells expressing CXCR3 (TNR3+). The CDR3 loop reads CASSLVPRGTDTQYF.